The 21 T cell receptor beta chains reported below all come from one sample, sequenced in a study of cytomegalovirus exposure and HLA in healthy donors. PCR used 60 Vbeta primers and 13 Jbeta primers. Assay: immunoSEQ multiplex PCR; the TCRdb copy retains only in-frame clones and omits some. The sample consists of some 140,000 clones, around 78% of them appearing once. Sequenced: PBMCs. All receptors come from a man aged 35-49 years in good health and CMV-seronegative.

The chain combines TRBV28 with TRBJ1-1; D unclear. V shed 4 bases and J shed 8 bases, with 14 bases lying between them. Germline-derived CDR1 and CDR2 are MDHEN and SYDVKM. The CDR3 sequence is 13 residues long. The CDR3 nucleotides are TGTGCCAGCAGTTCGCTCTTACCGGGAGAAGCTTTCTTT. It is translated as CASSSLLPGEAFF.

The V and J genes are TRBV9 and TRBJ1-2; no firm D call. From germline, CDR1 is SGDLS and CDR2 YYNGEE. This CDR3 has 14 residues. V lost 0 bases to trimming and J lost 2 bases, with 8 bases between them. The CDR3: CASSVAETNYGYTF. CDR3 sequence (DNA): TGTGCCAGCAGCGTAGCCGAGACAAACTATGGCTACACCTTC.

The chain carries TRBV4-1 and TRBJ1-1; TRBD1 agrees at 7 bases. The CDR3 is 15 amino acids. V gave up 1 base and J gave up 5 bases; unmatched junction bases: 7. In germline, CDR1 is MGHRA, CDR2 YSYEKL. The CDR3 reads CASSQGQGGGTEAFF. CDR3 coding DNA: TGCGCCAGCAGCCAAGGACAGGGAGGAGGAACTGAAGCTTTCTTT.

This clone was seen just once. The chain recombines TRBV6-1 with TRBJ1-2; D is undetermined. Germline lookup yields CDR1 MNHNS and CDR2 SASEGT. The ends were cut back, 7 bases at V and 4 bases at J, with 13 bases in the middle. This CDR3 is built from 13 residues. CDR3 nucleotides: TGTGCCAGCACGCCGTCGGGGTCCTATGGCTACACCTTC. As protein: CASTPSGSYGYTF.

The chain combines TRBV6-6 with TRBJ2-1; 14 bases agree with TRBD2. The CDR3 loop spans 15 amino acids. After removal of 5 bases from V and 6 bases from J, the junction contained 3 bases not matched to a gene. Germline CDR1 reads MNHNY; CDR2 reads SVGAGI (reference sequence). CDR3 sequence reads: CASSPGLAGGNEQFF. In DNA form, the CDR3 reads TGTGCCAGCAGTCCCGGACTAGCGGGGGGCAATGAGCAGTTCTTC.

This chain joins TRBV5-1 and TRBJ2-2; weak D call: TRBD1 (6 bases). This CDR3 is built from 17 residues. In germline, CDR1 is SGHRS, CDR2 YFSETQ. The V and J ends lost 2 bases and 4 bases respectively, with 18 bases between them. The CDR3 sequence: CASSLNRALGSTGELFF. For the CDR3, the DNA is TGCGCCAGCAGCTTAAACAGGGCTTTGGGGAGCACCGGGGAGCTGTTTTTT. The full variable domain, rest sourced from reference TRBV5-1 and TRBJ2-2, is KAGVTQTPRYLIKTRGQQVTLSCSPISGHRSVSWYQQTPGQGLQFLFEYFSETQRNKGNFPGRFSGRQFSNSRSEMNVSTLELGDSALYLCASSLNRALGSTGELFFGEGSRLTVL.

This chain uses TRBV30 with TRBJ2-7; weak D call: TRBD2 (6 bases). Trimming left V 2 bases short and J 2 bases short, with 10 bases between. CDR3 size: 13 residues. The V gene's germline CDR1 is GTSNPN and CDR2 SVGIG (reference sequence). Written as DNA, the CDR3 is TGTGCCTGGAGTAGGCGGGATCCCTACGAGCAGTACTTC. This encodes CAWSRRDPYEQYF. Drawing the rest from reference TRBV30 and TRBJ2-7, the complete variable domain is SQTIHQWPATLVQPVGSPLSLECTVEGTSNPNLYWYRQAAGRGLQLLFYSVGIGQISSEVPQNLSASRPQDRQFILSSKKLLLSDSGFYLCAWSRRDPYEQYFGPGTRLTVT.

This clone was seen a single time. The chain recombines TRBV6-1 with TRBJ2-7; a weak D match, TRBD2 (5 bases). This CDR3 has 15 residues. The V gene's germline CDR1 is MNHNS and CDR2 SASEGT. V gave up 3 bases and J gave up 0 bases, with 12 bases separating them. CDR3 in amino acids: CASSEEEIPSYEQYF. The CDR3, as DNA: TGTGCCAGCAGTGAGGAGGAGATCCCCTCCTACGAGCAGTACTTC.

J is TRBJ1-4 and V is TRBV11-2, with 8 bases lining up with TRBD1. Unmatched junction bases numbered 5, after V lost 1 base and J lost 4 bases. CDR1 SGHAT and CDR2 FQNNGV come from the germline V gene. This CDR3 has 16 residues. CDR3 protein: CASSLVDRGYNEKLFF. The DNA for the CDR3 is TGTGCCAGCAGCTTAGTCGACAGGGGATATAATGAAAAACTGTTTTTT.

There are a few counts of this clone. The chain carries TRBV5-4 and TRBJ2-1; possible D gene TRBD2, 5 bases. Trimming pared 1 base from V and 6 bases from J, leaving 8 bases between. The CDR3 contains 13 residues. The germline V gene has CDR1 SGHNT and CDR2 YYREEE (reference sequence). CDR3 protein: CASSLMGVNEQFF. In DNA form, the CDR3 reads TGTGCCAGCAGCTTGATGGGAGTCAATGAGCAGTTCTTC. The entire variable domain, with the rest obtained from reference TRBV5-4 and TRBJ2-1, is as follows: ETGVTQSPTHLIKTRGQQVTLRCSSQSGHNTVSWYQQALGQGPQFIFQYYREEENGRGNFPPRFSGLQFPNYSSELNVNALELDDSALYLCASSLMGVNEQFFGPGTRLTVL.

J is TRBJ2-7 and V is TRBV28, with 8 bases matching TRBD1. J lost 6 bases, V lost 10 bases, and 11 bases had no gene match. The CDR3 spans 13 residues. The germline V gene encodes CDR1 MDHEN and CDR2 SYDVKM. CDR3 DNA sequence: TGTGCCACCCTGACAGGGGCCCGAGGCGAGCAGTACTTC. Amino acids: CATLTGARGEQYF.

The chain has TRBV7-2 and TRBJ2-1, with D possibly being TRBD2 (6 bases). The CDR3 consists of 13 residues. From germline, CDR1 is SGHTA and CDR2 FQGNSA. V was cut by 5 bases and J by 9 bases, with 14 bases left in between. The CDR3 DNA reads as TGTGCCAGCAGCGGGAAAACTAGCACTGAGCAGTTCTTC. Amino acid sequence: CASSGKTSTEQFF.

CDR3 DNA: TGTGCCAGCAGCACGACAGGGGATAATTCACCCCTCCACTTT. It is translated as CASSTTGDNSPLHF. V and J are TRBV6-6 and TRBJ1-6; 8 positions match TRBD1. The CDR3 runs to 14 residues. V lost 6 bases to trimming and J lost 5 bases; unmatched junction nucleotides: 3. Germline assignment: CDR1 MNHNY and CDR2 SVGAGI (reference sequence).

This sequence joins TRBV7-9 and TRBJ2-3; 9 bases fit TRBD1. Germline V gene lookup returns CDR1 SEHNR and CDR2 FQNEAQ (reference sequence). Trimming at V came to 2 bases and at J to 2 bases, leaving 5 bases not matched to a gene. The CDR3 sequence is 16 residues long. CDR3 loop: CASSLMGTGYTDTQYF. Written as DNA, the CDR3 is TGTGCCAGCAGCTTAATGGGGACAGGGTACACAGATACGCAGTATTTT.

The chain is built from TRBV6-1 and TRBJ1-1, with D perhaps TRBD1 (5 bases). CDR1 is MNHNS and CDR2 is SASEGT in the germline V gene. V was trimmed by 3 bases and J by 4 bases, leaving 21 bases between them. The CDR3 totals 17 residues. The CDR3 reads CASSDKFLGGFFTEAFF. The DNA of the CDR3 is TGTGCCAGCAGTGATAAGTTTCTCGGGGGTTTCTTCACTGAAGCTTTCTTT.

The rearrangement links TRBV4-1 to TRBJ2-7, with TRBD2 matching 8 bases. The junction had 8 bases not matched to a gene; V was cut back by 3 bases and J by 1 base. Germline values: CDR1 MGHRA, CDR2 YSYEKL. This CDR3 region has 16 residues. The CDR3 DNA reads TGCGCCAGCAGCCAGAGCGGGGGCGGGAGGTCCTACGAGCAGTACTTC. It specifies CASSQSGGGRSYEQYF.

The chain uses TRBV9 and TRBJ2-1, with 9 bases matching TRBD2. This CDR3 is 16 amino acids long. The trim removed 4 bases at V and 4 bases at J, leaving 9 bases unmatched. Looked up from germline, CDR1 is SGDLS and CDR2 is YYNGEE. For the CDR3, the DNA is TGTGCCAGCAGCCCCCTCCCTAGCGGGGAATACAATGAGCAGTTCTTC. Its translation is CASSPLPSGEYNEQFF.

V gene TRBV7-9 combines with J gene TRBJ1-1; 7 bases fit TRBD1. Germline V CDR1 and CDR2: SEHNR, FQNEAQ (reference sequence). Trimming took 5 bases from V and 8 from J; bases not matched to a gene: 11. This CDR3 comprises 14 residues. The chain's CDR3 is CASSPRQGASEAFF. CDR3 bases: TGTGCCAGCAGCCCCCGACAGGGAGCCTCAGAAGCTTTCTTT.

Here the CDR3 DNA reads TGTGCCAGCAGTTTAGGGACAGCGGACACAGATACGCAGTATTTT. Translated: CASSLGTADTDTQYF. The J gene is TRBJ2-3, the V gene TRBV28; TRBD1 agrees at 7 bases. Germline CDR1 is MDHEN and CDR2 is SYDVKM. The CDR3 runs to 15 residues. Losses at the gene ends were 2 bases for V and 2 bases for J; bases not matched to a gene: 4.

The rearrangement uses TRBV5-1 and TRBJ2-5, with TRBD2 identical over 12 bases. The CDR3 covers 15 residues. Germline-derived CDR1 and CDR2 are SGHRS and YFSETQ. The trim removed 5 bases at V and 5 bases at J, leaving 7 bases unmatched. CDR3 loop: CASSPGTSGRETQYF. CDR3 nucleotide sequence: TGCGCCAGCAGTCCCGGGACTAGCGGGCGCGAGACCCAGTACTTC.

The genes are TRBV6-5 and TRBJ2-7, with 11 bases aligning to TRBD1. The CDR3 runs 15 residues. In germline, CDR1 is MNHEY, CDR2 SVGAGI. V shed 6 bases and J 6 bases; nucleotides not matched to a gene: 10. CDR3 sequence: CASRGNRDRGSEQYF. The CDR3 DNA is TGTGCCAGCAGGGGGAACCGGGACAGGGGGAGCGAGCAGTACTTC.